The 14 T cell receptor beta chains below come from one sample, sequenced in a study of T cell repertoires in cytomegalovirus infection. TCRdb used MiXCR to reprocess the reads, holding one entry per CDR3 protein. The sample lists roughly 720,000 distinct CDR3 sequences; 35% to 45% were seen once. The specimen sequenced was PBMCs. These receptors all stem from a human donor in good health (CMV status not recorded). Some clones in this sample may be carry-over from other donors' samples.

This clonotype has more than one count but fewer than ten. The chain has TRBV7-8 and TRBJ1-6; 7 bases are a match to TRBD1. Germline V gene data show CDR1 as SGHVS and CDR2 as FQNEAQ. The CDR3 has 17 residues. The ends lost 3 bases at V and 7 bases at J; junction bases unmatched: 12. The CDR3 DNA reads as TGTGCCAGCAGCTTCTTAACAGGGGATTTGGGAAATTCACCCCTCCACTTT. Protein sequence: CASSFLTGDLGNSPLHF.

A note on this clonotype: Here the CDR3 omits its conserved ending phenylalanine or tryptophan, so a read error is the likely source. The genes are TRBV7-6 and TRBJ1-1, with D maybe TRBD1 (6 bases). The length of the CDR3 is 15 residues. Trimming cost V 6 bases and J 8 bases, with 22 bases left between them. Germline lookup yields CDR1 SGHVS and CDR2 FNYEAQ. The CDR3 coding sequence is TGTGCCAGCAGTGAGTTCGGGGGCGGCCCCTTAGAAGCTTTCGTT. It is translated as CASSEFGGGPLEAFV.

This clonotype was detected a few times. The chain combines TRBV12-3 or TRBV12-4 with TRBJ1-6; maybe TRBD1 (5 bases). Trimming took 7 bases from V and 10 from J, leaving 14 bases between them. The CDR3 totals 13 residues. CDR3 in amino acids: CASKGRVESPLHF. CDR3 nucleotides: TGTGCCAGCAAAGGCAGGGTGGAGTCACCCCTCCACTTT.

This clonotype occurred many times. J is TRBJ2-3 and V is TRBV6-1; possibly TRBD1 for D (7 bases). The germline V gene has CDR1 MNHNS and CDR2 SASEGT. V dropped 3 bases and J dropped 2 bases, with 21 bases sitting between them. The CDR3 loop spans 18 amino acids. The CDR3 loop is CASSERLGGTVLTDTQYF. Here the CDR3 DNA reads TGTGCCAGCAGTGAGAGGTTGGGCGGGACAGTCCTCACAGATACGCAGTATTTT.

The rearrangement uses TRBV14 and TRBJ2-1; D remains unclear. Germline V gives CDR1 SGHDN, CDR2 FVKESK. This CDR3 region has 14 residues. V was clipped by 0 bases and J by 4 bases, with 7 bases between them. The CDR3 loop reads CASSQDLFYNEQFF. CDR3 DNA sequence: TGTGCCAGCAGCCAAGACCTTTTTTACAATGAGCAGTTCTTC.

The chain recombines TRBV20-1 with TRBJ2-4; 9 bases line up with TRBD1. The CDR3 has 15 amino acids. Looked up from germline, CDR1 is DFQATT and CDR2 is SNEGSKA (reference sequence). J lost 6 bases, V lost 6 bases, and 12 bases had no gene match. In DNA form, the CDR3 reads TGCAGTGCGCCGTTGGGACAGGGAGTTTTAAACATTCAGTACTTC. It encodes CSAPLGQGVLNIQYF.

Written as DNA, the CDR3 is TGTGCCAGCAGCTTAGAGGCCGCTCCAGATACGCAGTATTTT. Translating gives CASSLEAAPDTQYF. This sequence joins TRBV7-6 and TRBJ2-3; D is unresolved. V was pared by 1 base and J by 4 bases, with 9 bases between. CDR3 length equals 14 residues. From germline, CDR1 is SGHVS and CDR2 FNYEAQ.

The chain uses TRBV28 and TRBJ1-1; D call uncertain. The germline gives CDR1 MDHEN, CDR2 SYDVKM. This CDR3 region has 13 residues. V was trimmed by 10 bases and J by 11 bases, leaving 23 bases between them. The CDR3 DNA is TGTGCCACCGCGGACCGACCACGCCAGGAGGCTTTCTTT. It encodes CATADRPRQEAFF. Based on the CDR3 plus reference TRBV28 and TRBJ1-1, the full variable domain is DVKVTQSSRYLVKRTGEKVFLECVQDMDHENMFWYRQDPGLGLRLIYFSYDVKMKEKGDIPEGYSVSREKKERFSLILESASTNQTSMYLCATADRPRQEAFFGQGTRLTVV.

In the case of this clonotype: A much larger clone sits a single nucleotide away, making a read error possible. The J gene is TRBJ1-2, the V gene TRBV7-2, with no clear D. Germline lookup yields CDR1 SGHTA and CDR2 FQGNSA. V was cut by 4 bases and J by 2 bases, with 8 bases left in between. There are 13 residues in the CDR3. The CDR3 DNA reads TGTGCCAGCAGCTGCGGACGGAACTATGGCTACACCTTC. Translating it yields CASSCGRNYGYTF.

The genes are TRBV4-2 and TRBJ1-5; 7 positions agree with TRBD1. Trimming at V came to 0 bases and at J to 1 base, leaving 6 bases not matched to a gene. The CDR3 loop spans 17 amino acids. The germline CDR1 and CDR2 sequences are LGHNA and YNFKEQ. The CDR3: CASSQDSGRGSNQPQHF. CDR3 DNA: TGTGCCAGCAGCCAAGATAGTGGCAGGGGGAGCAATCAGCCCCAGCATTTT.

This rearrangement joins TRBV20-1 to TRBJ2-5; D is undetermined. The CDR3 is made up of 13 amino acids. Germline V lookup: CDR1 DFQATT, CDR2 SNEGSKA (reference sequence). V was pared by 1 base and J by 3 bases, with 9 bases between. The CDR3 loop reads CSARVTAKETQYF. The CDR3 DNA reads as TGCAGTGCTAGAGTTACAGCCAAAGAGACCCAGTACTTC.

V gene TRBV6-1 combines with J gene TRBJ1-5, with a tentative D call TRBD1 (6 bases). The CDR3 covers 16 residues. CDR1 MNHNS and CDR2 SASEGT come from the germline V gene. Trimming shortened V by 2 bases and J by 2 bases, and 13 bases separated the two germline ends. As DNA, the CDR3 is TGTGCCAGCAGTGAACAGGGGAGGGGCGGCAATCAGCCCCAGCATTTT. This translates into CASSEQGRGGNQPQHF.

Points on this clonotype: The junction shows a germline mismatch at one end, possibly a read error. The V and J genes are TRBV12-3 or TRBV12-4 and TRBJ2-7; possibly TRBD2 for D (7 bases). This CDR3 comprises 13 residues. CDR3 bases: TGTGCCAGCAGAGGGGGGGGGGTTTACGGGCAGTACTTC. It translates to CASRGGGVYGQYF.

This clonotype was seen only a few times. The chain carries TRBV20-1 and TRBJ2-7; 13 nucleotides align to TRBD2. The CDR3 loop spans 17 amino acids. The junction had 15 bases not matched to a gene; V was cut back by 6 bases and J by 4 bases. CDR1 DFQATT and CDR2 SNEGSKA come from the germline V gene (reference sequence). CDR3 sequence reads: CSANLIKGTSGVYEQYF. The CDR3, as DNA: TGCAGTGCAAATCTCATTAAAGGGACTAGCGGGGTTTACGAGCAGTACTTC.